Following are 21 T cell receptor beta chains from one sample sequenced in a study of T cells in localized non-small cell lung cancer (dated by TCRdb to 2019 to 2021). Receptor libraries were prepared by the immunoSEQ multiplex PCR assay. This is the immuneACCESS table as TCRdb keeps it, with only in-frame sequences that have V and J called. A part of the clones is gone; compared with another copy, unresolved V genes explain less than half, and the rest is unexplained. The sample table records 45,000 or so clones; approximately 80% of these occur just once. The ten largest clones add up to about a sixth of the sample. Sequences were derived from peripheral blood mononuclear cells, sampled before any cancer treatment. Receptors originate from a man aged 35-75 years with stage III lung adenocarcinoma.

The CDR3 reads CASSEGKGKETQYF. Here the CDR3 DNA reads TGTGCCAGCAGTGAAGGGAAAGGGAAGGAGACCCAGTACTTC. The genes are TRBV2 and TRBJ2-5; D is uncertain. Trimming removed 1 base from V and 5 bases from J, with 11 bases in between. The CDR3 loop spans 14 amino acids. Germline-derived CDR1 and CDR2 are SNHLY and FYNNEI.

As DNA, the CDR3 is TGTGCCAGCAGCTTAGGCGGGACAGATGGCTACACCTTC. Its protein product is CASSLGGTDGYTF. The V and J genes are TRBV11-2 and TRBJ1-2; 7 bases match TRBD1. V lost 1 base and J lost 6; bases outside the gene matches: 2. Germline-derived CDR1 and CDR2 are SGHAT and FQNNGV. The CDR3 extends over 13 amino acids.

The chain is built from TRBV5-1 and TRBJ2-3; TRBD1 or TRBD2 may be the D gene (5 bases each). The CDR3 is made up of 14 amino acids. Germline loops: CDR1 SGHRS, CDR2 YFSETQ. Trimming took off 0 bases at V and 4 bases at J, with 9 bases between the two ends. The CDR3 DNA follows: TGCGCCAGCAGCTTGGAGTTGGGACCAGATACGCAGTATTTT. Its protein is CASSLELGPDTQYF.

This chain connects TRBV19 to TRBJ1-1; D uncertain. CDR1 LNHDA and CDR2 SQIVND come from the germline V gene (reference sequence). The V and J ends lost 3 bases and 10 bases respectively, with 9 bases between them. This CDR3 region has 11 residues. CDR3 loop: CASSIRWLAFF. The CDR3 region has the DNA TGTGCCAGTAGTATCCGGTGGTTAGCTTTCTTT. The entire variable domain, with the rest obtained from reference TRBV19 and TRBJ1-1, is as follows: DGGITQSPKYLFRKEGQNVTLSCEQNLNHDAMYWYRQDPGQGLRLIYYSQIVNDFQKGDIAEGYSVSREKKESFPLTVTSAQKNPTAFYLCASSIRWLAFFGQGTRLTVV.

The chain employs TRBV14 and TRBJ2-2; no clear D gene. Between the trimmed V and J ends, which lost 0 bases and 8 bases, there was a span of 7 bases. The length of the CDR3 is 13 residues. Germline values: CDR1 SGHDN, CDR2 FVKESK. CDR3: CASSQDETGELFF. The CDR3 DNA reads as TGTGCCAGCAGCCAAGATGAGACAGGGGAGCTGTTTTTT.

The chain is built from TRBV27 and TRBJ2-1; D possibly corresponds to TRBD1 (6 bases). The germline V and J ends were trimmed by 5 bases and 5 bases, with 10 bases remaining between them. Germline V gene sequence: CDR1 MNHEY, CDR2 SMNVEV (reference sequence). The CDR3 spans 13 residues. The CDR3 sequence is CASSPRTDNEQFF. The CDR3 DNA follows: TGTGCCAGCAGTCCCCGGACAGACAATGAGCAGTTCTTC.

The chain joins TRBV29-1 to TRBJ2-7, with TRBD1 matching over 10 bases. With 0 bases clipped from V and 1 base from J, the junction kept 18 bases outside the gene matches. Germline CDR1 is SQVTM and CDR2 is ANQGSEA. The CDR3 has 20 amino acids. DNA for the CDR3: TGCAGCGTTGAAGAAACGGTCGTAAAGGACAGGGGGGGCGATTCCTACGAGCAGTACTTC. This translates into CSVEETVVKDRGGDSYEQYF.

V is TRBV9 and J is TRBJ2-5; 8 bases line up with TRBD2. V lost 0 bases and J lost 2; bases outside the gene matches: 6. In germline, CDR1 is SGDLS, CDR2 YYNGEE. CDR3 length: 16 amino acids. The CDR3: CASSVGAGGTQETQYF. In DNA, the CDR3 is TGTGCCAGCAGCGTAGGGGCGGGGGGCACTCAAGAGACCCAGTACTTC. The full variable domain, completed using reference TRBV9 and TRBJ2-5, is DSGVTQTPKHLITATGQRVTLRCSPRSGDLSVYWYQQSLDQGLQFLIQYYNGEERAKGNILERFSAQQFPDLHSELNLSSLELGDSALYFCASSVGAGGTQETQYFGPGTRLLVL.

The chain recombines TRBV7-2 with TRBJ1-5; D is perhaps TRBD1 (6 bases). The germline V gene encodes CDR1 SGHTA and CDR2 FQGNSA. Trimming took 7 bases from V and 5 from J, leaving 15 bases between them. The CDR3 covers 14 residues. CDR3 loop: CASTRTVGDQPQHF. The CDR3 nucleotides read TGTGCCAGCACCCGGACAGTAGGGGATCAGCCCCAGCATTTT.

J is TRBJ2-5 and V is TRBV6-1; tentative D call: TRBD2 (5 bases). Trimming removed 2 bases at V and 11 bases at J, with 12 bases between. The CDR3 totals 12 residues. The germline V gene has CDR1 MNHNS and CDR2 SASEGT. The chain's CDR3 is CASSERTPRQYF. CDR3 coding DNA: TGTGCCAGCAGTGAAAGGACTCCTCGTCAGTACTTC.

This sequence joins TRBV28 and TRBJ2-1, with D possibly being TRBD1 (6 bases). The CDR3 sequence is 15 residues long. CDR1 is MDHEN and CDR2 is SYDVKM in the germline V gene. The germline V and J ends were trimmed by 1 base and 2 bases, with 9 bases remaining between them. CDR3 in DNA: TGTGCCAGCAGTTTATCAGGGGAAACCTACAATGAGCAGTTCTTC. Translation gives CASSLSGETYNEQFF.

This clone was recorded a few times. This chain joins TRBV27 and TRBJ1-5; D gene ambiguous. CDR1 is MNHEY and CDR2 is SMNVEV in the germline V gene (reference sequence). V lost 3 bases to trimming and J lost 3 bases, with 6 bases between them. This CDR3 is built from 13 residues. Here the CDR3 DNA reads TGTGCCAGCAGTTTTAGGGTCAATCAGCCCCAGCATTTT. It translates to CASSFRVNQPQHF.

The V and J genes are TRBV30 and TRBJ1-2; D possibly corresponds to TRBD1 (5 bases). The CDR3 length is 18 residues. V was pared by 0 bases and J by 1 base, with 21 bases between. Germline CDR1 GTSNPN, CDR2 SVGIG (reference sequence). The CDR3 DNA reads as TGTGCCTGGAGTGTACCCCCCCCGGGACCATTGGTTAACTATGGCTACACCTTC. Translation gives CAWSVPPPGPLVNYGYTF.

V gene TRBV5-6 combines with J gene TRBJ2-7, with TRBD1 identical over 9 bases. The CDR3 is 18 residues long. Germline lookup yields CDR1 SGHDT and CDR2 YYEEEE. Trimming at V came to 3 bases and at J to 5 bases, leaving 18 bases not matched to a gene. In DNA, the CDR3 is TGTGCCAGCAGCTACCCGGACAGGGGCTCGGGGTATATCAACGAGCAGTACTTC. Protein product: CASSYPDRGSGYINEQYF.

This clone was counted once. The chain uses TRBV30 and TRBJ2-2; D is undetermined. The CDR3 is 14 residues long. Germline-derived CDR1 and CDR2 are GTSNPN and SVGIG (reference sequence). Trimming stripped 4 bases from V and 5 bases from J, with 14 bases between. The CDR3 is CAWTSSPQTGELFF. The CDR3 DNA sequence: TGTGCCTGGACATCAAGCCCTCAAACCGGGGAGCTGTTTTTT. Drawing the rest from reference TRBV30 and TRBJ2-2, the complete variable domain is SQTIHQWPATLVQPVGSPLSLECTVEGTSNPNLYWYRQAAGRGLQLLFYSVGIGQISSEVPQNLSASRPQDRQFILSSKKLLLSDSGFYLCAWTSSPQTGELFFGEGSRLTVL.

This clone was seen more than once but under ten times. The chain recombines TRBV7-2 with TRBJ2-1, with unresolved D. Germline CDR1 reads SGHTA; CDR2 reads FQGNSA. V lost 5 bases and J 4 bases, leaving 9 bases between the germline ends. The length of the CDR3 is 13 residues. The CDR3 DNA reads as TGTGCCAGCAGCCGCACCGAATACAATGAGCAGTTCTTC. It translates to CASSRTEYNEQFF.

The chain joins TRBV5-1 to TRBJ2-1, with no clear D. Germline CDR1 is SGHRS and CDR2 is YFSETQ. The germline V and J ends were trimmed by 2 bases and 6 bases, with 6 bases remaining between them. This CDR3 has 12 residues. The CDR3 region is CASSFSRNEQFF. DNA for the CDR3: TGCGCCAGCAGCTTCTCACGCAATGAGCAGTTCTTC.

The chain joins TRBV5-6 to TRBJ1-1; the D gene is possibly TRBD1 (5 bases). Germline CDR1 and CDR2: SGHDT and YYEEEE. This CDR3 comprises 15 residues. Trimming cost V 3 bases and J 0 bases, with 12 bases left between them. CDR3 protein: CASSSLQGMNTEAFF. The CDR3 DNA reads TGTGCCAGCAGCTCCCTCCAGGGAATGAACACTGAAGCTTTCTTT.

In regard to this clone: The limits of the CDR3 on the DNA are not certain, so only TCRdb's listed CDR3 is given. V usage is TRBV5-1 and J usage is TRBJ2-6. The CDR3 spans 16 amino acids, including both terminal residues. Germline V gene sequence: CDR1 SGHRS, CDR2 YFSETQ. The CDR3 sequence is CASSLLSGPGANVLTF.

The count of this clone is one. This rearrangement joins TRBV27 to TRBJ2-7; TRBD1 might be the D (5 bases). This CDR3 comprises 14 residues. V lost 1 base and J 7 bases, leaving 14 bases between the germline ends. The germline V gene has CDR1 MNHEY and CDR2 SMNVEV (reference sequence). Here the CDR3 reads CASSLWGRTEEQYF. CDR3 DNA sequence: TGTGCCAGCAGTTTATGGGGCCGCACGGAAGAGCAGTACTTC.

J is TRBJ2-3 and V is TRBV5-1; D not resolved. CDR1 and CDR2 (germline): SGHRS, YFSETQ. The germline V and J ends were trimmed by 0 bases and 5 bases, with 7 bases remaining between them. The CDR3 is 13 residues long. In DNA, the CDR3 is TGCGCCAGCAGCTTGGAGGCAGGAGATACGCAGTATTTT. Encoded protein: CASSLEAGDTQYF.